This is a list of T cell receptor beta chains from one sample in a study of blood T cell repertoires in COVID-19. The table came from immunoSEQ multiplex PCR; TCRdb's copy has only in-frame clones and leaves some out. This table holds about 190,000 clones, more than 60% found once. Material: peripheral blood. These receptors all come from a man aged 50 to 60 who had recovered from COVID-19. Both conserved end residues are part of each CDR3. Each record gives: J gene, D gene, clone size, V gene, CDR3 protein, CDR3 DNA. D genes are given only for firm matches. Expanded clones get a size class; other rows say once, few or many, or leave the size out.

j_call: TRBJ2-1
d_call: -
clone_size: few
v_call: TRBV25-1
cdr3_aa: CASSEFKTSREQFF
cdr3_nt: TGTGCCAGCAGTGAATTCAAAACTAGCCGGGAGCAGTTCTTC

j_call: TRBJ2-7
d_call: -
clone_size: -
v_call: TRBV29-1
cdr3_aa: CSVQDGGTEQYF
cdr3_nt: TGCAGCGTACAAGATGGCGGGACCGAGCAGTACTTC

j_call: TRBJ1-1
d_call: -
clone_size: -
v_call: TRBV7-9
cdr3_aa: CASSSNTGTLRTEAFF
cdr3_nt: TGTGCCAGCAGCTCCAATACCGGGACACTCAGGACTGAAGCTTTCTTT

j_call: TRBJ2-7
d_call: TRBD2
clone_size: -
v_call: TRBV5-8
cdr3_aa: CASSPGTSGSFYEQYF
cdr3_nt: TGTGCCAGCAGCCCCGGGACTAGCGGGTCCTTCTACGAGCAGTACTTC

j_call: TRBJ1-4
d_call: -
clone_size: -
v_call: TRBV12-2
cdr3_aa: CASRLAHPGRRGEKLFF
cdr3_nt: TGTGCAAGTCGCTTAGCTCATCCGGGACGGCGGGGGGAAAAACTGTTTTTT

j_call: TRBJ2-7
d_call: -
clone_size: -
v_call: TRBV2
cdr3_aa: CASKNSPYEQYF
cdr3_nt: TGTGCCAGCAAAAACAGCCCCTACGAGCAGTACTTC

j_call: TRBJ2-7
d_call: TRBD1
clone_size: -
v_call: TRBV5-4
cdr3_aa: CASSSTGTGGLEQYF
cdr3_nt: TGTGCCAGCAGCTCTACCGGGACAGGGGGCCTCGAGCAGTACTTC

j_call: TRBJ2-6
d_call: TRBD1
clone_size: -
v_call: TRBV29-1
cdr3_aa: CSVLGRDRGSGANVLTF
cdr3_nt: TGCAGCGTTTTAGGGCGGGACAGGGGTTCGGGGGCCAACGTCCTGACTTTC

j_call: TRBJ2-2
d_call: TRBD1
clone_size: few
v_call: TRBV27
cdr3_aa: CASSLSPGQGDRGELFF
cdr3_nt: TGTGCCAGCAGTTTATCCCCGGGACAGGGAGATAGAGGGGAGCTGTTTTTT

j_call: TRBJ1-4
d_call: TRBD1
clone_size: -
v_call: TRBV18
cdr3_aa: CASSPPRQGARANEKLFF
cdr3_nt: TGTGCCAGCTCACCACCGCGACAGGGGGCGCGGGCTAATGAAAAACTGTTTTTT

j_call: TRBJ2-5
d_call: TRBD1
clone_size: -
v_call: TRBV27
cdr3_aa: CASKKYRDRGLQETQYF
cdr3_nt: TGTGCCAGCAAGAAGTACCGGGACAGGGGGCTCCAAGAGACCCAGTACTTC

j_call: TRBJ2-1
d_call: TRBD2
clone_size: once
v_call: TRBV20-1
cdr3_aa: CSASGGRSGGHSYNEQFF
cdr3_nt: TGCAGTGCTAGTGGCGGGAGGAGCGGAGGCCACTCCTACAATGAGCAGTTCTTC

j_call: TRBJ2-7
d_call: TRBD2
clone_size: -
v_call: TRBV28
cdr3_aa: CASSLAGGTYEQYF
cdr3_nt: TGTGCCAGCAGTTTAGCGGGAGGGACCTACGAGCAGTACTTC

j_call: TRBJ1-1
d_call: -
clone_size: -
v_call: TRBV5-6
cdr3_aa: CASSRSVSEAFF
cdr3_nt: TGTGCCAGCAGCCGAAGCGTTTCAGAAGCTTTCTTT

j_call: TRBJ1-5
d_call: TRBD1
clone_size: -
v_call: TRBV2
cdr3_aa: CASSEVRGDNQPQHF
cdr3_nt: TGTGCCAGCAGTGAAGTCAGGGGGGACAATCAGCCCCAGCATTTT

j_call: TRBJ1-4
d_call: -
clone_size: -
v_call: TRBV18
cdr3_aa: CASSPPTVEKLFF
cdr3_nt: TGTGCCAGCTCACCACCGACAGTTGAAAAACTGTTTTTT

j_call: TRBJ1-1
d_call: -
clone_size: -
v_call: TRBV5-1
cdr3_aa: CASSLGIQGGTEAFF
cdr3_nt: TGCGCCAGCAGCTTGGGCATACAGGGAGGGACTGAAGCTTTCTTT